Below, one TCR beta chain is given with its context. This table comes from immunoSEQ multiplex PCR, and its TCRdb copy is limited to in-frame clones, with some not included. The table has roughly 290,000 clones, about 85% seen once; the top ten hold 0.7% to 0.9%. This CDR3 has 11 amino acids. V lost 4 bases, J lost 6 bases, and 5 bases lay in between. Germline V gene sequence: CDR1 SGHRS, CDR2 YFSETQ. This specimen belongs to a study of blood T cell repertoires in COVID-19. Specimen: peripheral blood. This TCR was recovered from a human donor with COVID-19, enrolled during active disease. The donor label of this sample is uncertain. This chain uses TRBV5-1 with TRBJ2-1, with D perhaps TRBD1 (5 bases). The CDR3, as DNA: TGCGCCAGCAGCCAGGGCAATGAGCAGTTCTTC. Translating it yields CASSQGNEQFF.